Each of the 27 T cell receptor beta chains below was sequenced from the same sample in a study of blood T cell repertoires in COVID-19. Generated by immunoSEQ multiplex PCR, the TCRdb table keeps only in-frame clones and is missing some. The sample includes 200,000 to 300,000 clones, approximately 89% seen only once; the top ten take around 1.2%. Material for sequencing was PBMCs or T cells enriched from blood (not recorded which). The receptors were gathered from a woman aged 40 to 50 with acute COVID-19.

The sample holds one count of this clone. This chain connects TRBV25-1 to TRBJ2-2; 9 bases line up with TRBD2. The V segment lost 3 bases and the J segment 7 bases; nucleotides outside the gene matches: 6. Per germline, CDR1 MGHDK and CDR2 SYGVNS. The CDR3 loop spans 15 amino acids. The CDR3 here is CASSEGGLAVGELFF. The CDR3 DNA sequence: TGTGCCAGCAGTGAGGGGGGACTAGCTGTCGGGGAGCTGTTTTTT.

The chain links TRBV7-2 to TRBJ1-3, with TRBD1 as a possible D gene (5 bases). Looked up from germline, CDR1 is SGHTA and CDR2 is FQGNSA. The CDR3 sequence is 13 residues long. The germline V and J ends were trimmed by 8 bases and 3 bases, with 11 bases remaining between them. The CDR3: CASGQGGGNTIYF. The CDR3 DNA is TGTGCCAGCGGGCAGGGAGGTGGAAACACCATATATTTT.

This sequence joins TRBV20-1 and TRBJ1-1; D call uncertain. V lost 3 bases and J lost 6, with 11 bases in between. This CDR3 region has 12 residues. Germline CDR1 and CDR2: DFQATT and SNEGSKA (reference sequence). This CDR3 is CSASLSVAEAFF. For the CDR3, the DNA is TGCAGTGCTAGTCTATCCGTCGCTGAAGCTTTCTTT.

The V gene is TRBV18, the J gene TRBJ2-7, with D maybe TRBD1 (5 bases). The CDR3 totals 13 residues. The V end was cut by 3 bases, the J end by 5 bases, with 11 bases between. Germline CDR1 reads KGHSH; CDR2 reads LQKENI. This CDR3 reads CASSPSRANEQYV. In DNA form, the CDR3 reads TGTGCCAGCTCACCGAGCAGGGCTAACGAGCAGTACGTC.

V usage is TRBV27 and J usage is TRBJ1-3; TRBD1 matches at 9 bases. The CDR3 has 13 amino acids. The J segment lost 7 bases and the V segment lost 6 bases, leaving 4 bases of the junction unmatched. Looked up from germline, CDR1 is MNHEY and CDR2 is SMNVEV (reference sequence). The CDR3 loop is CASRGTGRNTIYF. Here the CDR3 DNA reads TGTGCCAGCAGAGGGACAGGGCGGAACACCATATATTTT.

The CDR3 reads CASSIAGQGAVANEKLFF. CDR3 in DNA: TGTGCCAGCAGCATAGCAGGACAGGGGGCGGTAGCTAATGAAAAACTGTTTTTT. The V and J genes are TRBV21-1 and TRBJ1-4; TRBD1, the D gene given by the table, was not confirmed from the DNA. TRBV21-1 represents a pseudogene. The CDR3 spans 18 residues.

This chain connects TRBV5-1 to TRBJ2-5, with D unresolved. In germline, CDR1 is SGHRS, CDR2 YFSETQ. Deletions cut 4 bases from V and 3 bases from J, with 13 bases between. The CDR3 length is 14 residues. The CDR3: CASSPSEPKETQYF. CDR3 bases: TGCGCCAGCAGCCCGTCCGAGCCTAAAGAGACCCAGTACTTC. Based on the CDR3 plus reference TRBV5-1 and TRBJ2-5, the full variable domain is KAGVTQTPRYLIKTRGQQVTLSCSPISGHRSVSWYQQTPGQGLQFLFEYFSETQRNKGNFPGRFSGRQFSNSRSEMNVSTLELGDSALYLCASSPSEPKETQYFGPGTRLLVL.

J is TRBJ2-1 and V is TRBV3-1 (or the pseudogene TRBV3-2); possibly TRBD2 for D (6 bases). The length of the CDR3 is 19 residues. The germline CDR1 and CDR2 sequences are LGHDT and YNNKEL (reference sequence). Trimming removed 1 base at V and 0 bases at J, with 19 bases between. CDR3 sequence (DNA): TGTGCCAGCAGCCAAGGCCCTAGGCTAGCGCAAAGCTCCTACAATGAGCAGTTCTTC. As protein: CASSQGPRLAQSSYNEQFF.

The chain's CDR3 is CASSNRGRYGYTF. The DNA for the CDR3 is TGTGCCAGCAGTAACAGGGGGAGATATGGCTACACCTTC. The chain is built from TRBV6-2 or TRBV6-3 and TRBJ1-2; 8 bases agree with TRBD1. The V and J ends lost 5 bases and 5 bases, in that order; junction bases with no gene match: 4. CDR3 length: 13 residues. The V gene's germline CDR1 is MNHEY and CDR2 SVGEGT.

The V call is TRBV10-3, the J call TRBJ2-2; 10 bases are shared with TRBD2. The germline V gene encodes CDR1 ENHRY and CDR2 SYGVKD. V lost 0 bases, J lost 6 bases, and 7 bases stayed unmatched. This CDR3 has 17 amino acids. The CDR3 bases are TGTGCCATCAGTGAGTCCCAAGGACTAGCGGTCCCCGGGGAGCTGTTTTTT. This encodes CAISESQGLAVPGELFF.

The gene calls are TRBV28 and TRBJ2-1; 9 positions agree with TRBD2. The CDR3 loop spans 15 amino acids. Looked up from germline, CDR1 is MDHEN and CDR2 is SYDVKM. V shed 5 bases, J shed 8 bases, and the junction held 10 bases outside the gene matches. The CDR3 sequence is CASSLGGRAVYEQFF. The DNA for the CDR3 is TGTGCCAGCAGTCTGGGCGGGAGGGCCGTCTATGAGCAGTTCTTC.

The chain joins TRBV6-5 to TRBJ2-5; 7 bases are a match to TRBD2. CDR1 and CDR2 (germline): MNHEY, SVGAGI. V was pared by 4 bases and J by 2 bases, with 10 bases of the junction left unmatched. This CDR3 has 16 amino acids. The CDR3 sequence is CASSFSLSGGQETQYF. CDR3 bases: TGTGCCAGCAGTTTTAGTCTCTCGGGGGGACAAGAGACCCAGTACTTC.

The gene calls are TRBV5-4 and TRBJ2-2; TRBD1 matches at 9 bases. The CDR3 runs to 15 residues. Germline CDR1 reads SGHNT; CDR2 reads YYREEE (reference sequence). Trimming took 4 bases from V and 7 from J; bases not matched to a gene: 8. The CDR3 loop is CASSLGQGQIGELFF. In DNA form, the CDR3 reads TGTGCCAGCAGCCTTGGACAGGGGCAGATCGGGGAGCTGTTTTTT.

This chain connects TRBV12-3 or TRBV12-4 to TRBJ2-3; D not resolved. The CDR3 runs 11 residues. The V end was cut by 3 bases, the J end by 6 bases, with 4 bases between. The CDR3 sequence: CASSLEDTQYF. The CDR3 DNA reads TGTGCCAGCAGTTTGGAGGATACGCAGTATTTT.

The CDR3 DNA reads as TGTGCTAGTGGTTTGGTACTAGGACAGCTGAGCTCTGGAAACACCATATATTTT. Residues: CASGLVLGQLSSGNTIYF. The rearrangement uses TRBV12-5 and TRBJ1-3, with a weak D call TRBD1 (6 bases). The germline V gene has CDR1 LGHNT and CDR2 FRNRAP. V dropped 0 bases and J dropped 0 bases, with 15 bases sitting between them. The CDR3 loop spans 18 amino acids.

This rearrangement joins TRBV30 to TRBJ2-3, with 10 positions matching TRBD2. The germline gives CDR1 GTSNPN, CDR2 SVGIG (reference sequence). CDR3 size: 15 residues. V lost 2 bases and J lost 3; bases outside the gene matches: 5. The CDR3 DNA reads TGTGCCTGGAGTAGGCTAGCGGGAGAGACAGATACGCAGTATTTT. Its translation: CAWSRLAGETDTQYF.

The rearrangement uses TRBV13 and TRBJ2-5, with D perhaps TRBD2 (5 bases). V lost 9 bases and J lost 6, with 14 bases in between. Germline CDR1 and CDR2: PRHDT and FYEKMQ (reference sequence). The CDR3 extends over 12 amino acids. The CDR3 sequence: CARTGLGQTQYF. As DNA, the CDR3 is TGTGCCAGGACGGGATTAGGGCAGACCCAGTACTTC.

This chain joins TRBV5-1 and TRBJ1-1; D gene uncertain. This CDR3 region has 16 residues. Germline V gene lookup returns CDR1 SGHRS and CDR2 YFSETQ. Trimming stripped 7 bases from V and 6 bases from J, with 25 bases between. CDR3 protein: CASPADLAWREAEAFF. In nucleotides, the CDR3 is TGCGCCAGCCCCGCGGATCTCGCGTGGCGGGAAGCTGAAGCTTTCTTT.

The CDR3 loop is CASSLAGAYNEQFF. The CDR3, as DNA: TGTGCCAGCTCACTAGCGGGAGCCTACAATGAGCAGTTCTTC. The chain recombines TRBV27 with TRBJ2-1, with 11 nucleotides matching TRBD2. Looked up from germline, CDR1 is MNHEY and CDR2 is SMNVEV (reference sequence). J lost 2 bases, V lost 8 bases, and 2 bases had no gene match. The CDR3 is 14 residues long.

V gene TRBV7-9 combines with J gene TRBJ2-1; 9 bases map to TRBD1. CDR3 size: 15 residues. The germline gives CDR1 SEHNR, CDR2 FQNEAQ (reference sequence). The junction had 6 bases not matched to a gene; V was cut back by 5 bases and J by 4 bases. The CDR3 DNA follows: TGTGCCAGCAGCAATGGACAGGGGAGATACAATGAGCAGTTCTTC. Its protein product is CASSNGQGRYNEQFF. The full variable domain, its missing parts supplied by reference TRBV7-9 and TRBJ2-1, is DTGVSQNPRHKITKRGQNVTFRCDPISEHNRLYWYRQTLGQGPEFLTYFQNEAQLEKSRLLSDRFSAERPKGSFSTLEIQRTEQGDSAMYLCASSNGQGRYNEQFFGPGTRLTVL.

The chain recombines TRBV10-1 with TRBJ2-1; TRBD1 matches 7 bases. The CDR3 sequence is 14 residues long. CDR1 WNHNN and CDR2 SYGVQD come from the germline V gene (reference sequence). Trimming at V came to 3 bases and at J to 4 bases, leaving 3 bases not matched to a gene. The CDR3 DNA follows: TGCGCCAGCAGTGACTCGACAGGGTACAATGAGCAGTTCTTC. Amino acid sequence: CASSDSTGYNEQFF.

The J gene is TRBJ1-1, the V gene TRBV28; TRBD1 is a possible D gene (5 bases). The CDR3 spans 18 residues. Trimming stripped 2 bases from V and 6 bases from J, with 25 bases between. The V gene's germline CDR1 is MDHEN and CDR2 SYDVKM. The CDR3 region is CASSLIRAGLYLGSEAFF. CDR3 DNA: TGTGCCAGCAGTTTAATCAGGGCAGGTTTATATCTTGGGTCTGAAGCTTTCTTT. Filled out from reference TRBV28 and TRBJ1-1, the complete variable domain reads DVKVTQSSRYLVKRTGEKVFLECVQDMDHENMFWYRQDPGLGLRLIYFSYDVKMKEKGDIPEGYSVSREKKERFSLILESASTNQTSMYLCASSLIRAGLYLGSEAFFGQGTRLTVV.

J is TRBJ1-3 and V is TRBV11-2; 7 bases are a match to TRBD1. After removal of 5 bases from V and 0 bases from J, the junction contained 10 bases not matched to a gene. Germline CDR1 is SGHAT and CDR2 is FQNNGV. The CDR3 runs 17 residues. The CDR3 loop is CASSEGQASLSGNTIYF. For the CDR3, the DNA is TGTGCCAGCAGCGAAGGACAGGCTTCTCTCTCTGGAAACACCATATATTTT.

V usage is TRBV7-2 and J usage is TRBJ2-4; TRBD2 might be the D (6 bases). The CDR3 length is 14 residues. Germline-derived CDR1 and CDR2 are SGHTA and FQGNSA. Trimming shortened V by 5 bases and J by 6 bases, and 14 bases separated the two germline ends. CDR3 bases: TGTGCCAGCAGCAAAAATTTGGGGGGAAACATTCAGTACTTC. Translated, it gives CASSKNLGGNIQYF.

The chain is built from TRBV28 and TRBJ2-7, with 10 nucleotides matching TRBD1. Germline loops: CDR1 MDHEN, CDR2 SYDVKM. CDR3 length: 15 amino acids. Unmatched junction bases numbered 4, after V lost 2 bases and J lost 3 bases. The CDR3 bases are TGTGCCAGCAGTTTACCCTGGGACAGGGGCTACGAGCAGTACTTC. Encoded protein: CASSLPWDRGYEQYF. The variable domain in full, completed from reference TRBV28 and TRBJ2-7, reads DVKVTQSSRYLVKRTGEKVFLECVQDMDHENMFWYRQDPGLGLRLIYFSYDVKMKEKGDIPEGYSVSREKKERFSLILESASTNQTSMYLCASSLPWDRGYEQYFGPGTRLTVT.

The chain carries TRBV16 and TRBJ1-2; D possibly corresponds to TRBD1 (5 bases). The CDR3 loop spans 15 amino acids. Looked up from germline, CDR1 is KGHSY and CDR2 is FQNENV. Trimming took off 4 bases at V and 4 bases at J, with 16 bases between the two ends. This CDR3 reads CASSPLGEGTYGYTF. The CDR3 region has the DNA TGTGCCAGCAGCCCACTCGGGGAGGGGACCTATGGCTACACCTTC.

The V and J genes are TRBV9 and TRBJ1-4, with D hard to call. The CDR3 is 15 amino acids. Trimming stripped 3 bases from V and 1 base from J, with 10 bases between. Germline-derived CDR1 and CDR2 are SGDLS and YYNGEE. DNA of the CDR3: TGTGCCAGCAGCGACCACGGCGGAACTAATGAAAAACTGTTTTTT. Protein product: CASSDHGGTNEKLFF.